The clone carrying this T cell receptor (beta chain) was seen at least ten times. Antigen unknown. The record originates from a study of molecular identifiers for immune sequencing clone quantification. On the study more broadly: Four of five RNA aliquots from around 18,000 or 91,000 naive CD8 T cells were sequenced. The study's findings and limits: Identical TCR molecules can share a barcode, and this sharing could underestimate highly expanded clone sizes.

Sorting isolated naive CD8 T cells as CD8+CD4-CCR7+CD45RA+ events. As previously described, bulk TCR libraries were made using listed TCR primers. In TCRdb, the PCR reads were re-called with MiXCR into one record per CDR3 protein. The sample contains over 600,000 distinct CDR3 sequences, 15% to 20% of which appear only once. This TCR was recovered from a human donor in good health. Some libraries in this study had Jurkat cell RNA spiked in. The sample comprised naive CD8+ T cells from blood, with Jurkat cell RNA spiked in. Subset defined: FACS-sorted CD8+CD4-CCR7+CD45RA+ naive T cells.

The CDR3 coding sequence is TGTGCCAGCAGCTACGGGGGACAGGGATCCTACGAGCAGTACTTC. Translated: CASSYGGQGSYEQYF. This chain joins TRBV6-2 or TRBV6-3 and TRBJ2-7; TRBD1 aligns across 9 bases. Germline V gene data show CDR1 as MNHEY and CDR2 as SVGEGT. The trim removed 6 bases at V and 1 base at J, leaving 7 bases unmatched. This CDR3 spans 15 amino acids.